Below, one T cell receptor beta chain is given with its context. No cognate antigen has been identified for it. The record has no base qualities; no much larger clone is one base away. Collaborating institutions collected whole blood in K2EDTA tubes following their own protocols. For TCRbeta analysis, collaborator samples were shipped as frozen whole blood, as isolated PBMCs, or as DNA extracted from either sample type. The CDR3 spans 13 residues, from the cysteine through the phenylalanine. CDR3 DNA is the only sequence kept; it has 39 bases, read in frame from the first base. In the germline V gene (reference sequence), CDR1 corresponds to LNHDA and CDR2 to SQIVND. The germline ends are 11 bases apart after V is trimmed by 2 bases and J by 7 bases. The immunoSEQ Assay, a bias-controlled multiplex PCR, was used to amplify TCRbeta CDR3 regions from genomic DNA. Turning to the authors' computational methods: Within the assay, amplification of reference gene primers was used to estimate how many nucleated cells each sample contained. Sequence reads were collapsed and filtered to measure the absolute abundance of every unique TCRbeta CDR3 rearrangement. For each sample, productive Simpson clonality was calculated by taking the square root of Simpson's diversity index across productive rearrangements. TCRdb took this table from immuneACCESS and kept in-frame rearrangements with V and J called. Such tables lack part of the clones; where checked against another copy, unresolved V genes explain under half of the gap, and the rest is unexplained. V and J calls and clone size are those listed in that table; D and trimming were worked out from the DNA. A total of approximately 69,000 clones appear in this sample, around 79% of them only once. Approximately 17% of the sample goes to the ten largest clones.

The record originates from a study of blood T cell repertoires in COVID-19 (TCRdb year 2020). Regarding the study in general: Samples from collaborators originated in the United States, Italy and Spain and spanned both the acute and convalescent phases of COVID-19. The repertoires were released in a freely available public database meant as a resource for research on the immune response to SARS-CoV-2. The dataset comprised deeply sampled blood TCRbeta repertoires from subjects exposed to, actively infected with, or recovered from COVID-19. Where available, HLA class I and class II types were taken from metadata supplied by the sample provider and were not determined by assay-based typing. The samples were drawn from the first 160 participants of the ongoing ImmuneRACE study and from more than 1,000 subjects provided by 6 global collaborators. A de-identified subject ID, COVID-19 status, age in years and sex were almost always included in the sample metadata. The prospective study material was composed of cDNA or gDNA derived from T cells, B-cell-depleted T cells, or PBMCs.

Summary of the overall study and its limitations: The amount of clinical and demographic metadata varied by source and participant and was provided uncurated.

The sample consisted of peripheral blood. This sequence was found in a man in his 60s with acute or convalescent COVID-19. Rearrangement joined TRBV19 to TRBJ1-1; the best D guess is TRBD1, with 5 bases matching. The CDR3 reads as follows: CASSIRGGDEAFF. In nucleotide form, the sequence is TGTGCCAGTAGTATAAGGGGAGGGGATGAAGCTTTCTTT.